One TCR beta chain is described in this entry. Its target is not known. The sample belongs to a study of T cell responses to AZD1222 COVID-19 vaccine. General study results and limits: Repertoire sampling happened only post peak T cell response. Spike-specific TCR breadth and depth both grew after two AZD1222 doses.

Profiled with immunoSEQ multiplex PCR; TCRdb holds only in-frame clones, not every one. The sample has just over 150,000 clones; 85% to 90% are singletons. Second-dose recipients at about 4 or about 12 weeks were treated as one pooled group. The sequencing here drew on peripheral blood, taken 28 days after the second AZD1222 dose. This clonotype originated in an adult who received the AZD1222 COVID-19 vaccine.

DNA for the CDR3: TGTGCCACCAGCAGGATTCAGAGACAGGGCTACGAGCAGTACTTC. Its protein product is CATSRIQRQGYEQYF. The chain carries TRBV15 and TRBJ2-7; the match to TRBD1 covers 7 bases. V lost 3 bases, J lost 3 bases, and 8 bases stayed unmatched. The CDR3 runs 15 residues. Germline loops: CDR1 LNHNV, CDR2 YYDKDF (reference sequence).